This T cell receptor (beta chain) comes out of a study of early T cells in non-severe SARS-CoV-2 infection. The overall study: Chains stayed unpaired after sequencing of bulk RNA from unsorted whole blood. Study-level points and caveats: Matching with VDJdb favored anti-spike CD8 responses (missing private and CD4 specificities).

The germline V gene encodes CDR1 SGHNT and CDR2 YYREEE (reference sequence). This CDR3 is built from 15 residues. The trim removed 0 bases at V and 7 bases at J, leaving 8 bases unmatched. The protocol attached unique molecular identifiers to individual cDNA molecules. TCRdb processed the 5' RACE reads anew with MiXCR; each CDR3 protein has one entry. The sample contains some 71,000 distinct CDR3 sequences, 10% to 15% of which appear only once. Worth noting for this clonotype: What it recognizes is unknown.

The clonotype was recovered from an adult who was a healthcare worker with PCR-confirmed SARS-CoV-2 infection or an uninfected control (not recorded which). Sequenced input: whole blood. The J gene is TRBJ2-5, the V gene TRBV5-4; 8 nucleotides align to TRBD2. CDR3 region: CASSLAGGQAGTQYF. The CDR3 DNA sequence: TGTGCCAGCAGCTTGGCGGGGGGGCAGGCTGGGACCCAGTACTTC.